The next 15 T cell receptor beta chains were all read from a single sample in a study of OX40 agonist ivuxolimab in advanced cancers. Clones were sequenced by immunoSEQ multiplex PCR, and TCRdb holds only the in-frame ones, with some missing. The sample yields 60,000 to 65,000 clones, 80% to 90% seen once. The material sequenced was CD4+ or CD8+ T cells sorted from blood, taken in a trial of the OX40 agonist ivuxolimab. The source of these receptors is an adult with an advanced solid tumor such as melanoma, head and neck, liver or kidney cancer.

The chain is built from TRBV5-1 and TRBJ1-3; unclear D gene. With 0 bases removed from V and 1 base from J, the gap between germline ends came to 8 bases. Germline assignment: CDR1 SGHRS and CDR2 YFSETQ. The CDR3 is 15 residues long. The CDR3 DNA reads as TGCGCCAGCAGCTTGGCTTTAGGGTCTGGAAACACCATATATTTT. This codes for CASSLALGSGNTIYF.

In its sample, this clone was seen a few times. The chain uses TRBV30 and TRBJ1-5, with D possibly matching TRBD1 (6 bases). Trimming left V 0 bases short and J 6 bases short, with 9 bases between. This CDR3 comprises 13 residues. The germline gives CDR1 GTSNPN, CDR2 SVGIG (reference sequence). The CDR3 nucleotides read TGTGCCTGGAGTGTACAGGGTAGTCAGCCCCAGCATTTT. Amino acids: CAWSVQGSQPQHF.

This clone occurred a few times. V and J are TRBV19 and TRBJ1-3; D remains ambiguous. The CDR3 extends over 14 amino acids. CDR1 LNHDA and CDR2 SQIVND come from the germline V gene (reference sequence). With 9 bases removed from V and 0 bases from J, the gap between germline ends came to 12 bases. The CDR3 loop is CASRIGVSGNTIYF. CDR3 nucleotides: TGTGCCAGCCGAATCGGTGTCTCTGGAAACACCATATATTTT.

The chain uses TRBV5-6 and TRBJ1-4; D might be TRBD1 (5 bases). CDR1 and CDR2 from the germline V gene are SGHDT and YYEEEE. The CDR3 length is 14 residues. The V and J ends lost 4 bases and 5 bases respectively, with 12 bases between them. The CDR3 here is CASSTGLVNEKLFF. The CDR3 DNA follows: TGTGCCAGCAGCACGGGACTGGTAAATGAAAAACTGTTTTTT.

This sequence joins TRBV5-4 and TRBJ2-5; 10 nucleotides line up with TRBD2. Trimming at V came to 4 bases and at J to 1 base, leaving 4 bases not matched to a gene. CDR1 is SGHNT and CDR2 is YYREEE in the germline V gene (reference sequence). The CDR3 has 15 amino acids. The CDR3 here is CASSVPSGSQETQYF. In nucleotides, the CDR3 is TGTGCCAGCAGCGTCCCTAGCGGGAGCCAAGAGACCCAGTACTTC. Based on the CDR3 plus reference TRBV5-4 and TRBJ2-5, the full variable domain is ETGVTQSPTHLIKTRGQQVTLRCSSQSGHNTVSWYQQALGQGPQFIFQYYREEENGRGNFPPRFSGLQFPNYSSELNVNALELDDSALYLCASSVPSGSQETQYFGPGTRLLVL.

The genes are TRBV29-1 and TRBJ1-4; 10 nucleotides line up with TRBD1. Germline values: CDR1 SQVTM, CDR2 ANQGSEA. The CDR3 covers 15 residues. J lost 4 bases, V lost 5 bases, and 7 bases had no gene match. The CDR3 here is CSVWGTGAFNEKLFF. CDR3 DNA: TGCAGCGTTTGGGGGACAGGGGCGTTTAATGAAAAACTGTTTTTT.

The CDR3 region has the DNA TGTGCCAGCAGCTCCGGACAGGGAGACCCTGAAGCTTTCTTT. It encodes CASSSGQGDPEAFF. The V and J genes are TRBV7-2 and TRBJ1-1, with TRBD1 matching over 8 bases. The CDR3 length is 14 residues. The J segment lost 6 bases and the V segment lost 4 bases, leaving 7 bases of the junction unmatched. Germline CDR1 reads SGHTA; CDR2 reads FQGNSA. The complete variable domain, with remaining parts taken from reference TRBV7-2 and TRBJ1-1, reads GAGVSQSPSNKVTEKGKDVELRCDPISGHTALYWYRQSLGQGLEFLIYFQGNSAPDKSGLPSDRFSAERTGGSVSTLTIQRTQQEDSAVYLCASSSGQGDPEAFFGQGTRLTVV.

The chain combines TRBV7-8 with TRBJ2-7; TRBD2 aligns across 11 bases. The CDR3 runs 17 residues. CDR1 is SGHVS, CDR2 FQNEAQ, per germline. Losses at the gene ends were 7 bases for V and 2 bases for J; bases not matched to a gene: 13. The DNA of the CDR3 is TGTGCCAGCACCCGGACTAGCGGGCTGCAGACCCCCTACGAGCAGTACTTC. Amino acids: CASTRTSGLQTPYEQYF.

The V call is TRBV4-3, the J call TRBJ2-5; the match to TRBD2 covers 11 bases. The germline gives CDR1 LGHNA, CDR2 YSLEER. The CDR3 contains 17 residues. The ends lost 0 bases at V and 1 base at J; junction bases unmatched: 4. CDR3 in amino acids: CASSQDRTSGSQETQYF. CDR3 sequence (DNA): TGCGCCAGCAGCCAAGATCGGACTAGCGGGTCCCAAGAGACCCAGTACTTC.

The table lists this clone with a few counts. The V and J genes are TRBV7-2 and TRBJ2-5; D uncertain. The CDR3 spans 13 residues. V was clipped by 5 bases and J by 4 bases, with 11 bases between them. In germline, CDR1 is SGHTA, CDR2 FQGNSA. The CDR3 sequence: CASSPSPGETQYF. CDR3 DNA sequence: TGTGCCAGCAGCCCGTCGCCGGGAGAGACCCAGTACTTC.

This chain connects TRBV7-2 to TRBJ2-7; D is undetermined. The germline V and J ends were trimmed by 4 bases and 6 bases, with 10 bases remaining between them. From germline, CDR1 is SGHTA and CDR2 FQGNSA. CDR3 length: 12 residues. The CDR3 bases are TGTGCCAGCAGCTCCCTCCCGGGCGAGCAGTACTTC. Translated: CASSSLPGEQYF.

The chain recombines TRBV5-4 with TRBJ2-3, with a possible D match to TRBD2 (5 bases). Germline V CDR1 and CDR2: SGHNT, YYREEE (reference sequence). The CDR3 covers 16 residues. The ends were cut back, 0 bases at V and 2 bases at J, with 13 bases in the middle. The CDR3 loop is CASSLDRESFTDTQYF. In DNA form, the CDR3 reads TGTGCCAGCAGCTTGGATAGGGAGTCATTCACAGATACGCAGTATTTT.

This rearrangement joins TRBV5-1 to TRBJ2-1; D is ambiguous. V lost 4 bases to trimming and J lost 8 bases, with 16 bases between them. Germline V gene lookup returns CDR1 SGHRS and CDR2 YFSETQ. This CDR3 has 14 residues. The CDR3 protein is CASSPNRVGDEQFF. CDR3 DNA sequence: TGCGCCAGCAGCCCTAACCGGGTCGGAGATGAGCAGTTCTTC.

CDR3 bases: TGTGCCAGCAGCCGCGCATCGGGGGCCCTGATGAACACTGAAGCTTTCTTT. Amino acid sequence: CASSRASGALMNTEAFF. The V gene is TRBV13, the J gene TRBJ1-1; a possible D gene is TRBD1 (6 bases). CDR3 size: 17 residues. V lost 5 bases to trimming and J lost 0 bases, with 19 bases between them. CDR1 and CDR2 from the germline V gene are PRHDT and FYEKMQ (reference sequence).

This clone was seen a few times. The CDR3 loop is CASSRRLVQETQYF. CDR3 nucleotides: TGTGCCAGCAGCAGACGACTTGTTCAAGAGACCCAGTACTTC. The chain links TRBV5-4 to TRBJ2-5, with D unclear. The germline V gene has CDR1 SGHNT and CDR2 YYREEE (reference sequence). The CDR3 is made up of 14 amino acids. V was pared by 4 bases and J by 2 bases, with 12 bases between.